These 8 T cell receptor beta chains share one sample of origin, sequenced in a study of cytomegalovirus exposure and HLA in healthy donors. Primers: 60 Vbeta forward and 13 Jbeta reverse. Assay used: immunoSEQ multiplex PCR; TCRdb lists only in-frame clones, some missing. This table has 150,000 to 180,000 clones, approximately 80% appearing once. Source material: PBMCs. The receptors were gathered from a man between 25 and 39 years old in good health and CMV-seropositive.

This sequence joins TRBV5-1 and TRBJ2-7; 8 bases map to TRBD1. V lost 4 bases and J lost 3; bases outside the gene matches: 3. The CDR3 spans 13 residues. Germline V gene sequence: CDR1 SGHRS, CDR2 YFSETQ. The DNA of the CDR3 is TGCGCCAGCAGCGATACAGGGGGCTACGAGCAGTACTTC. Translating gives CASSDTGGYEQYF. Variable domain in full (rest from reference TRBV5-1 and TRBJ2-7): KAGVTQTPRYLIKTRGQQVTLSCSPISGHRSVSWYQQTPGQGLQFLFEYFSETQRNKGNFPGRFSGRQFSNSRSEMNVSTLELGDSALYLCASSDTGGYEQYFGPGTRLTVT.

CDR3 sequence reads: CAISDQNTDTQYF. In DNA form, the CDR3 reads TGTGCCATCAGTGACCAGAACACAGATACGCAGTATTTT. This rearrangement joins TRBV10-3 to TRBJ2-3; D unresolved. Trimming left V 3 bases short and J 2 bases short, with 6 bases between. The CDR3 covers 13 residues. Germline V gene sequence: CDR1 ENHRY, CDR2 SYGVKD.

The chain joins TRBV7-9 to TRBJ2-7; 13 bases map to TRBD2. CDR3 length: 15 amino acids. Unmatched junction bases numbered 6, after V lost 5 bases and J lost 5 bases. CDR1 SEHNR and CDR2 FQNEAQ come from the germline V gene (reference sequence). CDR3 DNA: TGTGCCAGCAGCCTACAGACTAGCGGGAGGAACGAGCAGTACTTC. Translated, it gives CASSLQTSGRNEQYF.

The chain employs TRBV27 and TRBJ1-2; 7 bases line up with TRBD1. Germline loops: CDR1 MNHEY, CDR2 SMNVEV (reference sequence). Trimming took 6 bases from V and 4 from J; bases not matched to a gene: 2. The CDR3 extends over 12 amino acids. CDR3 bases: TGTGCCAGCAGCCCAGGGGGCTATGGCTACACCTTC. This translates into CASSPGGYGYTF.

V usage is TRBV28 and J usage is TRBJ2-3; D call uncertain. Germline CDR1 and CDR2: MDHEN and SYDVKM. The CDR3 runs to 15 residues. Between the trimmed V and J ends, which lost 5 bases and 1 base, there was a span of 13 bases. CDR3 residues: CASSPWALGTDTQYF. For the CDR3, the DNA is TGTGCCAGCAGTCCCTGGGCTCTGGGCACAGATACGCAGTATTTT.

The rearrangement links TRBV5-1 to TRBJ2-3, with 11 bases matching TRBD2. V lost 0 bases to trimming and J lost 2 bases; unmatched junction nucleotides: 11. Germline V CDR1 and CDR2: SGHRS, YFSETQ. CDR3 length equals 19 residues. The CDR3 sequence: CASSLVPPRLAGLTDTQYF. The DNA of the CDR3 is TGCGCCAGCAGCTTGGTCCCTCCGAGACTAGCGGGACTCACAGATACGCAGTATTTT.

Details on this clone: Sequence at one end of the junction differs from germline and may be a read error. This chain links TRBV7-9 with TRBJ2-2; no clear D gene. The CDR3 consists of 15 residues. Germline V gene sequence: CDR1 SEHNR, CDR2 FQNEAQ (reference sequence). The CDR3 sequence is CSSSLVSGYTGELFF. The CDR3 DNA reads TGTTCCAGCAGCTTAGTTAGTGGTTACACCGGGGAGCTGTTTTTT.

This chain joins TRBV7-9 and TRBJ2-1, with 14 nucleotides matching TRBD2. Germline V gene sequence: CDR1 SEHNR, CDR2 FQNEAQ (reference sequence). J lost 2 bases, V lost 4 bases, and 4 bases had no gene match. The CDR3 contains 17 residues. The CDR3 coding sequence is TGTGCCAGCAGCTCGGGACTAGCGGGAGTAACCTACAATGAGCAGTTCTTC. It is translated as CASSSGLAGVTYNEQFF.